One and the same sample provided the 2 T cell receptor beta chains below, sequenced in a study of cytomegalovirus exposure and HLA in healthy donors. Profiling relied on immunoSEQ multiplex PCR, and the TCRdb table lists in-frame clones only, not all of them. The table records 100,000 to 150,000 clones, 75% to 90% of them present only once. Input material: PBMCs. The receptors originated from a young woman in good health and CMV-seronegative.

This clone was found once. The gene calls are TRBV6-1 and TRBJ2-7, with D possibly being TRBD2 (5 bases). The CDR3 has 15 amino acids. The V end lost 6 bases, the J end lost 1 base, and 16 bases lay between the germline ends. Germline V gives CDR1 MNHNS, CDR2 SASEGT. The CDR3 region is CASRAFWTGSYEQYF. In DNA form, the CDR3 reads TGTGCCAGCAGAGCCTTCTGGACGGGGTCCTACGAGCAGTACTTC.

The chain couples TRBV7-9 to TRBJ1-6, with 8 bases identical to TRBD1. The CDR3 is 14 amino acids. Germline V CDR1 and CDR2: SEHNR, FQNEAQ (reference sequence). V trimming: 5 bases; J trimming: 8 bases; junction bases outside the gene matches: 5. This chain's CDR3 is CASSPDRGDSPLHF. The CDR3 nucleotides are TGTGCCAGCAGCCCAGACAGGGGAGATTCACCCCTCCACTTT.